The present T cell receptor (beta chain) was sequenced within a study of monozygotic twins with inflammatory bowel disease (dated by TCRdb to between 2018 and 2021). A note on the overall study: A total of approximately 30 monozygotic twin pairs were included in the full study, comprising nine German pairs (four IBD-concordant, five IBD-discordant) and 19 IBD-discordant Danish pairs. Within discordant pairs, disease-associated traits were sought mainly by comparing IBD patients with their genetically identical healthy co-twins. Each individual had, on average, about 151 000 unique TCRalpha sequences and 181 000 unique TCRbeta sequences available for analysis. Beyond this particular receptor, the publication reports: Background noise and inter-individual variability may have been introduced into the repertoires by the differing immunosuppressive treatments among patients. Fewer clonotypes were shared with other individuals by IBD patients than by healthy twins, most markedly in patients showing signs of disease activity. Distinction between different T cell subtypes could not be achieved in the analysis. TCRbeta repertoire diversity, by inverse Simpson index, was decreased in IBD patients compared with their healthy co-twins. The results gave no support for a single strong signal or clonotype linked to IBD. Repertoire similarity did not differ between concordant and discordant twins, possibly due to limited statistical power.

Per the germline V gene, SGHTA is the CDR1 and FQGNSA is the CDR2. The CDR3 holds 12 amino acids from the cysteine to the phenylalanine. No DNA accompanies this entry. An approximately 2.5 ml peripheral blood sample was drawn into PAXgene tubes per donor and stored at -80°C. Without any T cell sorting, total RNA was extracted from whole blood using the PAXgene blood miRNA kit on an automated QIAcube. Peripheral blood from monozygotic twin pairs who were concordant or discordant for inflammatory bowel disease underwent deep TCRalpha and TCRbeta repertoire profiling using unique molecular barcoding. Smoking habits were recorded for all twin pairs, with individuals classified as current, former or never smokers. Worth noting for this clonotype: The antigen it recognizes is unknown.

Library construction relied on 5' RACE. The input for every TCR library was 3500 ng of total RNA. cDNA was synthesized with SMARTScribe reverse transcriptase in eight separate reactions per sample. During cDNA synthesis, unique molecular identifiers containing a 6-nucleotide sample barcode were introduced by template switching. Two nested PCRs of about 15 and 9 cycles amplified the TCRalpha and TCRbeta cDNA, and bead purification followed each PCR. Before amplification, cDNA was treated with uracil DNA-glycosylase and purified using the QIAquick PCR purification kit. The second PCR was the step at which Illumina TruSeq-compatible adapters and sample-specific barcodes were added. TapeStation and Qubit were used to check library quality and concentration, and roughly 4.6 ng of each library was pooled. The pooled libraries were sequenced with 2 x 100 bp reads and custom sequencing primers on an Illumina HiSeq2500 single-index Rapid Run. Under the source paper's analysis protocol: MiGEC version 1.2.6 was used for UMI-based consensus assembly to correct PCR and sequencing errors. MiXCR version 2.1.1 handled V(D)J alignment, clonotype assembly and CDR3 extraction. Gene usage, clonotype sharing and MAIT/NKT TCR abundance were normalised by analysing the top 1000, 10 000 and 20 000 clonotypes per sample. After downsampling to 27 000 UMIs, diversity was calculated as the inverse Simpson index using the vegan R package. Paired Mann-Whitney U tests were applied to discordant twin pairs, with Benjamini-Hochberg correction for multiple testing. Reprocessed by TCRdb, the reads give a single entry per CDR3 protein sequence, without DNA. These V and J calls are TCRdb output, not the study's own analysis. The table for this sample shows about 170,000 distinct CDR3 sequences. In total, the top ten clones hold more than 2.5% of the sample.

The chain is assembled from TRBV7-2 and TRBJ1-2. The source material was blood. This receptor was identified in a human donor with ulcerative colitis or Crohn's disease, or a healthy co-twin of an affected twin (not recorded which). The encoded CDR3 is CASSLDRTGYTF.